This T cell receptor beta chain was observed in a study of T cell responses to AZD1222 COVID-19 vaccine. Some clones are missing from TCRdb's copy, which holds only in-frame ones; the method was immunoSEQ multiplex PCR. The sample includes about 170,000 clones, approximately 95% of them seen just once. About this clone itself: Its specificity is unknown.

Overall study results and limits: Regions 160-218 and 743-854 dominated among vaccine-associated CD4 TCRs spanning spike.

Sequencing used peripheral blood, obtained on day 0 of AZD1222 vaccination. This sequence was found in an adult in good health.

CDR3 in DNA: TGTGCCAGGGGACAGCCCGGAGTCGATGAGCAGTTCTTC. This sequence encodes CARGQPGVDEQFF. The chain is built from TRBV10-3 and TRBJ2-1, with 7 bases aligning to TRBD1. V gave up 10 bases and J gave up 8 bases; unmatched junction bases: 11. This CDR3 spans 13 amino acids. CDR1 ENHRY and CDR2 SYGVKD come from the germline V gene.